The present TCR beta chain was sequenced within a study of T cell changes during pregnancy in multiple sclerosis. The data were produced by immunoSEQ multiplex PCR, yet TCRdb's version contains in-frame clones alone and is incomplete. The sample has tens of thousands of clones, nearly 90% seen once. The CDR3 loop spans 13 amino acids. V lost 7 bases, J lost 3 bases, and 6 bases stayed unmatched. From germline, CDR1 is MNHNS and CDR2 SASEGT. The starting material was CD4+ T cells from peripheral blood mononuclear cells, obtained after pregnancy. V usage is TRBV6-1 and J usage is TRBJ2-7; TRBD1 aligns across 7 bases. This receptor was taken from a female donor with multiple sclerosis, enrolled in a pregnancy study. CDR3 in amino acids: CASNSGQLYEQYF. In DNA, the CDR3 is TGTGCCAGCAATTCGGGACAGCTCTACGAGCAGTACTTC.